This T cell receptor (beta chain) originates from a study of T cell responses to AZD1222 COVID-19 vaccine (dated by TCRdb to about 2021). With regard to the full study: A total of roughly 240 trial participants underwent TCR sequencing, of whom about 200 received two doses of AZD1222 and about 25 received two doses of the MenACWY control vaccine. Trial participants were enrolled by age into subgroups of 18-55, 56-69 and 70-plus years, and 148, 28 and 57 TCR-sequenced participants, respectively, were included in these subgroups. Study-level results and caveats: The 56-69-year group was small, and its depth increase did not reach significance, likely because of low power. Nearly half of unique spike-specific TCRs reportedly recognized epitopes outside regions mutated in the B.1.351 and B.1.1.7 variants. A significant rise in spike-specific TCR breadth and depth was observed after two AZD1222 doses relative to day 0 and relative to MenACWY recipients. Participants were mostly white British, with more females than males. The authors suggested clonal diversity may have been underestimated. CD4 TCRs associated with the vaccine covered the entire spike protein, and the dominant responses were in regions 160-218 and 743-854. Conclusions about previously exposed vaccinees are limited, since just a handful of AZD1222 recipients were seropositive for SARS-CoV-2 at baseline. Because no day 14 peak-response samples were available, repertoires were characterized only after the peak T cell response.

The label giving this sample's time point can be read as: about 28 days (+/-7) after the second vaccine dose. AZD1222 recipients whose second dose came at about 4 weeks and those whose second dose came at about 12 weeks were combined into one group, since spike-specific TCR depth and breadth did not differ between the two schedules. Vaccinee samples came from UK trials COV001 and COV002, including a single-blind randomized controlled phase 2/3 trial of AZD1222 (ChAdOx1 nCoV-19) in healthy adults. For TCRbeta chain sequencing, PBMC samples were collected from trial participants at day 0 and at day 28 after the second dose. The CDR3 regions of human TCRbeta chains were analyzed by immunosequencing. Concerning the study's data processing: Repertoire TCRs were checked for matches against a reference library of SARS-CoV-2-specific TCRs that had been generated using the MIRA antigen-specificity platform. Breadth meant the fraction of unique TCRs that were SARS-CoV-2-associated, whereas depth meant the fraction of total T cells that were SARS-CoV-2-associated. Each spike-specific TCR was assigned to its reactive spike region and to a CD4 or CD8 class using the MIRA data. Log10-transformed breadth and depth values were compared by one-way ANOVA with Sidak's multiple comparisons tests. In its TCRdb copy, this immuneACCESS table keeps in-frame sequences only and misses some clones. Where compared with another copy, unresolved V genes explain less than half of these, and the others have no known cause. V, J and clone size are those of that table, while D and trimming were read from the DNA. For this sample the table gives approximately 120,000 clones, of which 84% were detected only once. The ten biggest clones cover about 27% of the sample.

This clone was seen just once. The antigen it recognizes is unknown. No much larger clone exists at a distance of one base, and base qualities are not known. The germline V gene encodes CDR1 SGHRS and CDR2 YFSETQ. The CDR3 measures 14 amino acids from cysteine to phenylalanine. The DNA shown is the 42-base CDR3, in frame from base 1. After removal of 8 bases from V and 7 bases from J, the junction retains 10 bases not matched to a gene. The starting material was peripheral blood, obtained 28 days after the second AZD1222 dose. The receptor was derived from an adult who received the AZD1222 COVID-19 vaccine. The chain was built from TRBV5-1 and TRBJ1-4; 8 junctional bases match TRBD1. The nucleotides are TGCGCCAGTCAAGCAGGGGGCGTACCTGAAAAACTGTTTTTT. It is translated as CASQAGGVPEKLFF.